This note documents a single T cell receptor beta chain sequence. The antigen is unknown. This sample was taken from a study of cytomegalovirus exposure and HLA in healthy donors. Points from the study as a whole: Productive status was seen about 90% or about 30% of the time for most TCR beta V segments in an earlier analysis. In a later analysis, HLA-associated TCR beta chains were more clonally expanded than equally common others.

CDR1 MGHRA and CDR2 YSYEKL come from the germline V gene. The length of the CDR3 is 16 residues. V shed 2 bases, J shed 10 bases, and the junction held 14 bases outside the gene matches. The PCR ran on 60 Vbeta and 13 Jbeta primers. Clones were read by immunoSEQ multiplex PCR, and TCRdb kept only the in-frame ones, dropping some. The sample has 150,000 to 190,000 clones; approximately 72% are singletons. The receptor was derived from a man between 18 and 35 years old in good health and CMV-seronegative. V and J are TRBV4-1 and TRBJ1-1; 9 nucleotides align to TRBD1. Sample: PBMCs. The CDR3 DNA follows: TGCGCCAGCAGCCAAAAGACAGGGGGAATCGGCTTGGGAGCTTTCTTT. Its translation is CASSQKTGGIGLGAFF.